This T cell receptor beta chain came from a study of blood T cell repertoires in COVID-19. The authors' processing: Amplified reference gene primers provided the basis for estimating nucleated cell counts. Profiled with immunoSEQ multiplex PCR; TCRdb holds only in-frame clones, not every one. V, J and clone size reflect that table, while D and trimming were determined from the DNA. The table has about 190,000 clones, 84% seen once; the top ten hold 5.1%. Germline assignment: CDR1 SNHLY and CDR2 FYNNEI. V was pared by 4 bases and J by 15 bases, with 18 bases of the junction left unmatched. The CDR3 is made up of 15 amino acids.

The chain joins TRBV2 to TRBJ2-1, with 7 nucleotides matching TRBD2. What was sequenced was peripheral blood. This clonotype was obtained from a woman between 70 and 85 years old with active or convalescent COVID-19. CDR3 sequence: CASSASARRELKGFF. CDR3 DNA sequence: TGTGCCAGCAGTGCCTCGGCGCGGCGGGAGCTTAAAGGGTTCTTC. Supplemented by reference TRBV2 and TRBJ2-1, the full variable domain reads EPEVTQTPSHQVTQMGQEVILRCVPISNHLYFYWYRQILGQKVEFLVSFYNNEISEKSEIFDDQFSVERPDGSNFTLKIRSTKLEDSAMYFCASSASARRELKGFFGPGTRLTVL.